The 17 T cell receptor beta chains given below trace back to one sample, sequenced in a study of blood T cell repertoires in COVID-19. The data were produced by immunoSEQ multiplex PCR, yet TCRdb's version contains in-frame clones alone and is incomplete. The repertoire holds about 45,000 clones, with around nine tenths as singletons. The sequenced material came from peripheral blood. These receptors originate from a man over 45 with COVID-19, enrolled during active disease.

The V call is TRBV5-4, the J call TRBJ2-1; D possibly corresponds to TRBD2 (5 bases). The germline V gene has CDR1 SGHNT and CDR2 YYREEE (reference sequence). The ends were cut back, 7 bases at V and 7 bases at J, with 18 bases in the middle. The CDR3 runs to 14 residues. CDR3 sequence: CASPNTDPGNEQFF. CDR3 sequence (DNA): TGTGCCAGCCCCAATACGGACCCGGGGAATGAGCAGTTCTTC.

The J gene is TRBJ2-6, the V gene TRBV19; D ambiguous. Germline V gene lookup returns CDR1 LNHDA and CDR2 SQIVND (reference sequence). This CDR3 has 19 residues. The V and J ends lost 0 bases and 3 bases respectively, with 18 bases between them. As DNA, the CDR3 is TGTGCCAGTAGTATAGATCAGGCAGGTTCTCACTTTGGGGCCAACGTCCTGACTTTC. This codes for CASSIDQAGSHFGANVLTF.

J is TRBJ2-1 and V is TRBV28, with 10 bases matching TRBD2. The ends lost 4 bases at V and 6 bases at J; junction bases unmatched: 12. Germline V lookup: CDR1 MDHEN, CDR2 SYDVKM. The CDR3 has 17 amino acids. Here the CDR3 DNA reads TGTGCCAGCAGTTCACGTGACCTAGCGGGAGTTGGCAATGAGCAGTTCTTC. Protein sequence: CASSSRDLAGVGNEQFF. Drawing the rest from reference TRBV28 and TRBJ2-1, the complete variable domain is DVKVTQSSRYLVKRTGEKVFLECVQDMDHENMFWYRQDPGLGLRLIYFSYDVKMKEKGDIPEGYSVSREKKERFSLILESASTNQTSMYLCASSSRDLAGVGNEQFFGPGTRLTVL.

The chain carries TRBV5-1 and TRBJ2-1; D perhaps matches TRBD2 (6 bases). The CDR3 totals 14 residues. V gave up 3 bases and J gave up 6 bases, with 13 bases separating them. Germline V gene lookup returns CDR1 SGHRS and CDR2 YFSETQ. The CDR3 region is CASSWGDSINEQFF. The CDR3 DNA is TGCGCCAGCAGCTGGGGGGACTCGATCAATGAGCAGTTCTTC. The variable domain in full, completed from reference TRBV5-1 and TRBJ2-1, reads KAGVTQTPRYLIKTRGQQVTLSCSPISGHRSVSWYQQTPGQGLQFLFEYFSETQRNKGNFPGRFSGRQFSNSRSEMNVSTLELGDSALYLCASSWGDSINEQFFGPGTRLTVL.

CDR3 sequence (DNA): TGTGCCACCGCTGCGGGAGGGCCGGCCCACGAGCAGTACTTC. Translated: CATAAGGPAHEQYF. V and J are TRBV7-9 and TRBJ2-7; 9 bases align to TRBD2. Per germline, CDR1 SEHNR and CDR2 FQNEAQ (reference sequence). This CDR3 has 14 residues. The V and J ends lost 10 bases and 5 bases, in that order; junction bases with no gene match: 12.

The chain has TRBV10-1 and TRBJ2-2; 7 nucleotides agree with TRBD1. CDR1 is WNHNN and CDR2 is SYGVQD in the germline V gene (reference sequence). The V segment lost 2 bases and the J segment 5 bases; nucleotides outside the gene matches: 5. The CDR3 contains 15 residues. The CDR3 bases are TGCGCCAGCAGTGAGCCGAGACAGGGTACCGGGGAGCTGTTTTTT. It specifies CASSEPRQGTGELFF.

This clone was seen only once. The chain is built from TRBV6-5 and TRBJ2-3; D ambiguous. The CDR3 totals 14 residues. V shed 6 bases and J shed 0 bases, with 10 bases lying between them. Germline V CDR1 and CDR2: MNHEY, SVGAGI. CDR3 protein: CASSDTISTDTQYF. CDR3 nucleotides: TGTGCCAGCAGCGACACGATTAGCACAGATACGCAGTATTTT.

The chain carries TRBV5-4 and TRBJ2-5; tentatively, D is TRBD2 (5 bases). The CDR3 loop spans 15 amino acids. V was shortened by 5 bases and J by 0 bases, with 14 bases between the two germline ends. Germline V lookup: CDR1 SGHNT, CDR2 YYREEE (reference sequence). The CDR3 DNA is TGTGCCAGCAGTTTAGCGTCGGGATACCAAGAGACCCAGTACTTC. Translation gives CASSLASGYQETQYF.

The chain couples TRBV6-4 to TRBJ2-1, with 11 bases fitting TRBD2. CDR1 MRHNA and CDR2 SNTAGT come from the germline V gene. This CDR3 region has 13 residues. V shed 6 bases, J shed 8 bases, and the junction held 3 bases outside the gene matches. The CDR3 spells CASSLLAGDEQFF. CDR3 nucleotide sequence: TGTGCCAGCAGCCTACTAGCGGGAGATGAGCAGTTCTTC.

This chain links TRBV30 with TRBJ2-7, with D perhaps TRBD1 (5 bases). Germline CDR1 is GTSNPN and CDR2 is SVGIG (reference sequence). The V gene lost 4 bases and the J gene lost 2 bases, with 9 bases spanning the gap. The CDR3 is made up of 12 amino acids. In DNA, the CDR3 is TGTGCCTGGAACGCAGGGCCCTACGAGCAGTACTTC. This encodes CAWNAGPYEQYF.

The chain has TRBV10-3 and TRBJ1-5; D call uncertain. In germline, CDR1 is ENHRY, CDR2 SYGVKD. The CDR3 is made up of 16 amino acids. The V and J ends lost 4 bases and 1 base respectively, with 14 bases between them. The CDR3 here is CAISVGSRGSNQPQHF. The CDR3 DNA reads as TGTGCCATCAGTGTCGGCTCCAGAGGGAGCAATCAGCCCCAGCATTTT.

The CDR3 spells CASSLGPVIDTQYF. The CDR3 coding sequence is TGTGCCAGCAGCTTAGGGCCGGTGATCGATACGCAGTATTTT. V and J are TRBV7-3 and TRBJ2-3; no definite D call. The CDR3 spans 14 residues. CDR1 and CDR2 (germline): SGHTA, FQGTGA. The germline V and J ends were trimmed by 2 bases and 6 bases, with 12 bases remaining between them.

The chain carries TRBV7-9 and TRBJ1-2; 9 bases map to TRBD1. This CDR3 is 15 amino acids long. With 3 bases clipped from V and 2 bases from J, the junction kept 4 bases outside the gene matches. Germline V CDR1 and CDR2: SEHNR, FQNEAQ (reference sequence). CDR3 DNA sequence: TGTGCCAGCAGCTTCGGCGGGACAGGGAACTATGGCTACACCTTC. It specifies CASSFGGTGNYGYTF.

The gene calls are TRBV5-1 and TRBJ2-1; 9 nucleotides align to TRBD2. This CDR3 has 14 residues. The ends lost 5 bases at V and 8 bases at J; junction bases unmatched: 8. Germline CDR1 SGHRS, CDR2 YFSETQ. CDR3 region: CASRLAGEDDEQFF. CDR3 nucleotides: TGCGCCAGCAGGTTAGCGGGAGAGGATGATGAGCAGTTCTTC.

This rearrangement joins TRBV12-5 to TRBJ2-3; tentative D call: TRBD1 (6 bases). The length of the CDR3 is 18 residues. Germline V gene lookup returns CDR1 LGHNT and CDR2 FRNRAP. V lost 0 bases, J lost 0 bases, and 16 bases lay in between. The CDR3 protein is CASGLVHRVRASTDTQYF. In DNA form, the CDR3 reads TGTGCTAGTGGTTTGGTGCACAGGGTACGCGCTAGCACAGATACGCAGTATTTT.

The chain employs TRBV30 and TRBJ1-5, with 7 positions matching TRBD1. The junction had 2 bases not matched to a gene; V was cut back by 1 base and J by 5 bases. The CDR3 has 13 residues. Looked up from germline, CDR1 is GTSNPN and CDR2 is SVGIG (reference sequence). This CDR3 is CAWSEQGYQPQHF. DNA of the CDR3: TGTGCCTGGAGTGAACAGGGGTATCAGCCCCAGCATTTT.

The rearrangement joins TRBV4-2 to TRBJ2-7; D remains unclear. Looked up from germline, CDR1 is LGHNA and CDR2 is YNFKEQ. This CDR3 contains 15 residues. Trimming left V 0 bases short and J 3 bases short, with 12 bases between. The CDR3 reads CASSQDWLGGYEQYF. CDR3 DNA sequence: TGTGCCAGCAGCCAAGATTGGCTAGGTGGCTACGAGCAGTACTTC.